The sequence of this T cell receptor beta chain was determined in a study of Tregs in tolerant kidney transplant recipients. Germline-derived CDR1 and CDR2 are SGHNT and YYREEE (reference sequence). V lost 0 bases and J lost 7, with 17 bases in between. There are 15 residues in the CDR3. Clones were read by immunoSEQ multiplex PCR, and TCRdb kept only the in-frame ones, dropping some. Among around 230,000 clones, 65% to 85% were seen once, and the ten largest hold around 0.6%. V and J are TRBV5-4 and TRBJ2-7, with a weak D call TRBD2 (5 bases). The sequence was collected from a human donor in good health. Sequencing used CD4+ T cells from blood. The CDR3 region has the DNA TGTGCCAGCAGCTTGGGATCTAATCCATCGGGGGAGCAGTACTTC. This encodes CASSLGSNPSGEQYF.